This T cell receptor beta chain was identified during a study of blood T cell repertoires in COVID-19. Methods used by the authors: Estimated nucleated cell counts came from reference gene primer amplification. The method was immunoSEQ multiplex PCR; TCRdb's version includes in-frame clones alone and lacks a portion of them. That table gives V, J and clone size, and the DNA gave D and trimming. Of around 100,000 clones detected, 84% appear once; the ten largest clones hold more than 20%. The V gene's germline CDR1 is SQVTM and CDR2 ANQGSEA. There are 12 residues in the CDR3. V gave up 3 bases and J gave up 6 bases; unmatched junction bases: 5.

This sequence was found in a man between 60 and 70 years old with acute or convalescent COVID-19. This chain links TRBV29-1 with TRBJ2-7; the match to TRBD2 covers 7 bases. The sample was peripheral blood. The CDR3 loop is CSVEGLQGEQYF. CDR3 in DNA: TGCAGCGTTGAGGGACTACAAGGCGAGCAGTACTTC.